This T cell receptor beta chain was found in a study of technical replicates of blood from several donors. This CDR3 contains 14 residues. V gave up 5 bases and J gave up 1 base, with 9 bases separating them. CDR1 SGHVS and CDR2 FQNEAQ come from the germline V gene. Produced via immunoSEQ multiplex PCR; TCRdb's table is partial and in-frame only. This table holds 90,000 or so clones, around 95% found once. The rearrangement joins TRBV7-8 to TRBJ2-1; D unclear. The source is a human donor in good health. The sample consisted of T cells isolated from PBMCs. In DNA, the CDR3 is TGTGCCAGCAGCGTACATCTTTCCTACAATGAGCAGTTCTTC. The encoded protein is CASSVHLSYNEQFF.